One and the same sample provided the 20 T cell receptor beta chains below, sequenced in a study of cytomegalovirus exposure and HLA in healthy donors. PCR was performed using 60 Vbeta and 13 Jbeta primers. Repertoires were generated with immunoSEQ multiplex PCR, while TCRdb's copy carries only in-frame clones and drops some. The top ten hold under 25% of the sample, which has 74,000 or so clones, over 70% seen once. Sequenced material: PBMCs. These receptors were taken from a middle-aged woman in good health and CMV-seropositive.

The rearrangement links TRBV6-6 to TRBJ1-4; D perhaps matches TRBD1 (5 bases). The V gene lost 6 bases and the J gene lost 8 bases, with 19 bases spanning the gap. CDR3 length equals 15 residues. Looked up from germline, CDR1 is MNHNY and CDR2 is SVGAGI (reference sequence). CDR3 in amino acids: CASSPRRGVQEKLFF. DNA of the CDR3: TGTGCCAGCAGCCCGCGTCGGGGGGTGCAAGAAAAACTGTTTTTT.

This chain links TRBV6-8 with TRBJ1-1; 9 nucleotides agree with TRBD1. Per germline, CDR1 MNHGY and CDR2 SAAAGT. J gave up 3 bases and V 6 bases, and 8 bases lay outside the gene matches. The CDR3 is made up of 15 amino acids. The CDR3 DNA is TGTGCCAGCAGGCCCCGGGACAGGGAGGACACTGAAGCTTTCTTT. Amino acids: CASRPRDREDTEAFF.

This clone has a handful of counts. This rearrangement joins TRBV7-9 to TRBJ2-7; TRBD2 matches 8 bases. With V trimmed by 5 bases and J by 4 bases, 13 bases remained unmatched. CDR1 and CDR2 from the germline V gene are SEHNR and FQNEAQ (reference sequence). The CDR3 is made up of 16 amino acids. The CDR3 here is CASSAYTSGSSYEQYF. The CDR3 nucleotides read TGTGCCAGCAGCGCATACACTAGCGGTAGTTCGTACGAGCAGTACTTC.

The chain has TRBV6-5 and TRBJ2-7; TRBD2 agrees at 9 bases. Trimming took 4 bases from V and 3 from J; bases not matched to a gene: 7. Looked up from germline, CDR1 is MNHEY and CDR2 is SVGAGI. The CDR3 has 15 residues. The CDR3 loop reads CASSWTSVSYYEQYF. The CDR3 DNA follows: TGTGCCAGCAGTTGGACTAGCGTGTCGTACTACGAGCAGTACTTC.

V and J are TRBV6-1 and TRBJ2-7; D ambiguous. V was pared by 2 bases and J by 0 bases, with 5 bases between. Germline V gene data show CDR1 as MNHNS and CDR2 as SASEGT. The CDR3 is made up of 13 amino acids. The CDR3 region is CASSELSSYEQYF. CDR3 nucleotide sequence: TGTGCCAGCAGTGAACTGTCCTCCTACGAGCAGTACTTC.

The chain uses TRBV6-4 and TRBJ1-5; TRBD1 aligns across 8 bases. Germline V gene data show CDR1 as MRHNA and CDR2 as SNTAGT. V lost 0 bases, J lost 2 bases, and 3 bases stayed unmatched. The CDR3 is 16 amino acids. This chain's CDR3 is CASSDSSGQGNQPQHF. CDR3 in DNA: TGTGCCAGCAGTGACTCGTCGGGACAGGGCAATCAGCCCCAGCATTTT.

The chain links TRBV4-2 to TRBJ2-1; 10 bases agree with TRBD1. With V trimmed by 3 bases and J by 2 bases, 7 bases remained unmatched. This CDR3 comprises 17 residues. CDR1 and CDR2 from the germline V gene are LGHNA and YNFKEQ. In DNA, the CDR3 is TGTGCCAGCAGCCAGGATGCCGGGACAGGGGCCTACAATGAGCAGTTCTTC. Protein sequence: CASSQDAGTGAYNEQFF.

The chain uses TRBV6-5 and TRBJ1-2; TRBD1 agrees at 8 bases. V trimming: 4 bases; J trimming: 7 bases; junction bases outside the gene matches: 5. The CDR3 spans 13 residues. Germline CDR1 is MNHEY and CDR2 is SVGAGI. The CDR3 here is CASSSRQGFGYTF. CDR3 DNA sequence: TGTGCCAGCAGTTCCCGACAGGGGTTTGGCTACACCTTC.

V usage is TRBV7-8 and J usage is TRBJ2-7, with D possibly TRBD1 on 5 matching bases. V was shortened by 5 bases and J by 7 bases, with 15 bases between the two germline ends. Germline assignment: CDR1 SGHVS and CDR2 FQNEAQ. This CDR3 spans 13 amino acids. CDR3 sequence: CASSHAQGSEQYF. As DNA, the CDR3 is TGTGCCAGCAGCCACGCCCAGGGCAGTGAGCAGTACTTC. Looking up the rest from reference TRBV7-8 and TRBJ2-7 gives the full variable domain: GAGVSQSPRYKVAKRGQDVALRCDPISGHVSLFWYQQALGQGPEFLTYFQNEAQLDKSGLPSDRFFAERPEGSVSTLKIQRTQQEDSAVYLCASSHAQGSEQYFGPGTRLTVT.

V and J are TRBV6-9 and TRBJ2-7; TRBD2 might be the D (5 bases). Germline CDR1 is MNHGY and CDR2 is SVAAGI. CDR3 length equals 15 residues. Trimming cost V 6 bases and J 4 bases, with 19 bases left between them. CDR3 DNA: TGTGCCAGCAGGCCCAGGAGGCCCTTAGGGTACGAGCAGTACTTC. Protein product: CASRPRRPLGYEQYF.

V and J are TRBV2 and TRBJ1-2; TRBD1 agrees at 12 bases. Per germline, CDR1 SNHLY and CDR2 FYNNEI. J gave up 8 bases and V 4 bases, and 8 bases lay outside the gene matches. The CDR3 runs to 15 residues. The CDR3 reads CASSVGTGGVGGYTF. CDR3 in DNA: TGTGCCAGCAGTGTGGGGACAGGGGGCGTGGGAGGCTACACCTTC.

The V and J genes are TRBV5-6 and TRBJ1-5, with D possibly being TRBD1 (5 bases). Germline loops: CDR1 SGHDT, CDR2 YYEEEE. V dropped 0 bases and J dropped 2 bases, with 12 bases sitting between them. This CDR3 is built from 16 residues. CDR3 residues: CASSLEAGAGNQPQHF. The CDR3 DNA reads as TGTGCCAGCAGCTTGGAAGCTGGGGCTGGCAATCAGCCCCAGCATTTT.

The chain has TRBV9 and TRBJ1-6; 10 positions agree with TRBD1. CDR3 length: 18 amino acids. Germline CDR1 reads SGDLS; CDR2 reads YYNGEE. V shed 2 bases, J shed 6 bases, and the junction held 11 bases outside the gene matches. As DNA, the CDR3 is TGTGCCAGCAGCGTGGCAGGGGGACAGGGGCCCGGTAATTCACCCCTCCACTTT. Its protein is CASSVAGGQGPGNSPLHF.

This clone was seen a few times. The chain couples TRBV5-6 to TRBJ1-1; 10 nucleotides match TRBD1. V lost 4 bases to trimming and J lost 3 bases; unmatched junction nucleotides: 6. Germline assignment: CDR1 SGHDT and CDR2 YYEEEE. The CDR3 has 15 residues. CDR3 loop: CASSGVGTGDTEAFF. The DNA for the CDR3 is TGTGCCAGCAGCGGGGTTGGGACAGGGGACACTGAAGCTTTCTTT.

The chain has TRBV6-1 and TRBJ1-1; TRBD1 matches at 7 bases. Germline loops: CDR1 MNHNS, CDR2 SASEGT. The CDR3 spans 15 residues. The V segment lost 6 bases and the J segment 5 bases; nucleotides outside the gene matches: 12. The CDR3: CASSLLQGLGTEAFF. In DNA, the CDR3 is TGTGCCAGCAGCCTACTACAGGGGCTGGGGACTGAAGCTTTCTTT.

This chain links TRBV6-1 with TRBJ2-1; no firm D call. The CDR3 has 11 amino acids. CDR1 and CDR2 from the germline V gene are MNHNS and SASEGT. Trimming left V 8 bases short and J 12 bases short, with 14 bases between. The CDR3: CASFLGVWQFF. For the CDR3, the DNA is TGTGCCAGCTTCCTAGGAGTCTGGCAGTTCTTC.

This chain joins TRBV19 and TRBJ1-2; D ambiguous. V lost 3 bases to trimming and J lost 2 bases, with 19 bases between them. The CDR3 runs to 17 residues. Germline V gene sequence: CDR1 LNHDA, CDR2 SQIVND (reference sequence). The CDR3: CASSIPGLALLNYGYTF. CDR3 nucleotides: TGTGCCAGTAGTATCCCGGGTTTAGCACTACTAAACTATGGCTACACCTTC.

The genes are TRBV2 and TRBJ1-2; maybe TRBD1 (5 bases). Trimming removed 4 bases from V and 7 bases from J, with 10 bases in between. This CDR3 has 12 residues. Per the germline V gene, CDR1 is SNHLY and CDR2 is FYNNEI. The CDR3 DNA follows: TGTGCCAGCAGTGGCGGGGGGTCTGGCTACACCTTC. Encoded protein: CASSGGGSGYTF.

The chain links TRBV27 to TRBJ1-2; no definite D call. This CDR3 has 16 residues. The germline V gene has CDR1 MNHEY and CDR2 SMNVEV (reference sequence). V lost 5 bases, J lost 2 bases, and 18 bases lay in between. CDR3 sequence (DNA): TGTGCCAGCAGTGACTACGAGGGAGGCGAGAACTATGGCTACACCTTC. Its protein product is CASSDYEGGENYGYTF.

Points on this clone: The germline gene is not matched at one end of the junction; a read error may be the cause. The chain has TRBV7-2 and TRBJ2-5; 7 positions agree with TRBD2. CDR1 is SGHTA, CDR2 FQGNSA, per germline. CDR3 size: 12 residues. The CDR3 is CASATSSGGRHF. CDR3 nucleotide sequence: TGTGCCAGCGCTACTAGTTCGGGGGGAAGACACTTC. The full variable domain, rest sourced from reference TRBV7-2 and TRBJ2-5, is GAGVSQSPSNKVTEKGKDVELRCDPISGHTALYWYRQSLGQGLEFLIYFQGNSAPDKSGLPSDRFSAERTGGSVSTLTIQRTQQEDSAVYLCASATSSGGRHFGPGTRLLVL.